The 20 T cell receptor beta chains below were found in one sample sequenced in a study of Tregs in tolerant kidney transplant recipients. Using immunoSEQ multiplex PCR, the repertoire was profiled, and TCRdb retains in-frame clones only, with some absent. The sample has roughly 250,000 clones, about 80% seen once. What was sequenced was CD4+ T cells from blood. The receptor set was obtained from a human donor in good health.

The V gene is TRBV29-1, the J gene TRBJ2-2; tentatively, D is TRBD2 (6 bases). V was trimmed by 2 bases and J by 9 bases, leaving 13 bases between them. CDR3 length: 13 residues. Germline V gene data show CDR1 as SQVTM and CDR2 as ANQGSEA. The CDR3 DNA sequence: TGCAGCGTTGAACTGGAGGGGACGCGGGAGCTGTTTTTT. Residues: CSVELEGTRELFF.

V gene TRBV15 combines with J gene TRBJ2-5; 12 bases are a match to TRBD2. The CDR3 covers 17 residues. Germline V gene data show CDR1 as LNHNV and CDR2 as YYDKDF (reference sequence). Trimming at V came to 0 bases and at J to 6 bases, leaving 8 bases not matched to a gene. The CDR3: CATSRDGLAGTRKTQYF. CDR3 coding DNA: TGTGCCACCAGCAGAGACGGACTAGCGGGGACACGGAAGACCCAGTACTTC.

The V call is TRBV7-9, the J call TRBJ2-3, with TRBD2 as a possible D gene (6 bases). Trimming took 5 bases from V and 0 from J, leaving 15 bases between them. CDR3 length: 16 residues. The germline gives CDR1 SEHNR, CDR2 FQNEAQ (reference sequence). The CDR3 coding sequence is TGTGCCAGCAGCCCCGAGGTAGCGGCAAGCACAGATACGCAGTATTTT. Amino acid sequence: CASSPEVAASTDTQYF.

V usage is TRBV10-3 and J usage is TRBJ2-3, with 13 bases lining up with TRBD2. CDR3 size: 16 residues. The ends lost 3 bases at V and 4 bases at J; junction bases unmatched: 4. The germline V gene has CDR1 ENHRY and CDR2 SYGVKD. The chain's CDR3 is CAISDRTSGRSDTQYF. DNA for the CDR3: TGTGCCATCAGTGATAGGACTAGCGGGAGATCAGATACGCAGTATTTT.

The CDR3 DNA follows: TGTGCCTGGAGTCTGGGGGGCTCCTACGAGCAGTACTTC. It is translated as CAWSLGGSYEQYF. The rearrangement uses TRBV30 and TRBJ2-7; D may be TRBD2 (6 bases). V lost 2 bases, J lost 0 bases, and 8 bases lay in between. Germline values: CDR1 GTSNPN, CDR2 SVGIG (reference sequence). This CDR3 spans 13 amino acids.

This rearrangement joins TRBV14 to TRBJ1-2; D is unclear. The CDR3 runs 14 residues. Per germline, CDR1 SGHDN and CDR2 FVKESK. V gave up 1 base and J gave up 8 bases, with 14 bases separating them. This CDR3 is CASSQGLGFDGYTF. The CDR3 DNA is TGTGCCAGCAGCCAAGGGTTAGGATTCGACGGCTACACCTTC.

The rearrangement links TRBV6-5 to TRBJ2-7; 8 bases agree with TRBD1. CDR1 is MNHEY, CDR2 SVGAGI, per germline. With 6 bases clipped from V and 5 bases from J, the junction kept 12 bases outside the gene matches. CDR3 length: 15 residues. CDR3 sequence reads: CASRSPWTGFNEQYF. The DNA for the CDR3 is TGTGCCAGCAGAAGCCCTTGGACAGGGTTCAACGAGCAGTACTTC.

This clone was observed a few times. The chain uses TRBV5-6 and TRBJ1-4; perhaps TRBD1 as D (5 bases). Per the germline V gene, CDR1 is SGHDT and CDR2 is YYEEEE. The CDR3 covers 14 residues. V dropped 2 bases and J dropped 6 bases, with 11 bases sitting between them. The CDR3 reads CASSFDSGYEKLFF. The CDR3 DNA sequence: TGTGCCAGCAGCTTTGATTCAGGGTATGAAAAACTGTTTTTT.

The DNA of the CDR3 is TGTGCCAGCAGCGGAGCGGGACAGGGGGCATCGTTGCAGTACTTC. Translating it yields CASSGAGQGASLQYF. V usage is TRBV9 and J usage is TRBJ2-7, with 12 positions matching TRBD1. Germline V lookup: CDR1 SGDLS, CDR2 YYNGEE. The length of the CDR3 is 15 residues. The J segment lost 9 bases and the V segment lost 3 bases, leaving 10 bases of the junction unmatched.

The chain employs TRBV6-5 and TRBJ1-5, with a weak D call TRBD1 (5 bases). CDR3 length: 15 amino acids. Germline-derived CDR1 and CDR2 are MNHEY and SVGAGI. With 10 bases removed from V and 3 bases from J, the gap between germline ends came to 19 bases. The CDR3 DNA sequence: TGTGCCACCTCGGTCGATAGGGGACCCAATCAGCCCCAGCATTTT. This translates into CATSVDRGPNQPQHF.

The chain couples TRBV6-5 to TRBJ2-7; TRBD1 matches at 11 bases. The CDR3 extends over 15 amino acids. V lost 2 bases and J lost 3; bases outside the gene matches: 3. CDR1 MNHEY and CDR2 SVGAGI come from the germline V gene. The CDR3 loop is CASSYLDRGHYEQYF. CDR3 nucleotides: TGTGCCAGCAGTTACCTGGACAGGGGGCACTACGAGCAGTACTTC.

Written as DNA, the CDR3 is TGTGCCAGCAGCAAGGACAGGGGGCAAGACACCATATATTTT. This gives the protein CASSKDRGQDTIYF. This sequence joins TRBV7-2 and TRBJ1-3; 11 bases match TRBD1. Germline CDR1 reads SGHTA; CDR2 reads FQGNSA. V lost 5 bases and J lost 8; bases outside the gene matches: 5. CDR3 length: 14 amino acids.

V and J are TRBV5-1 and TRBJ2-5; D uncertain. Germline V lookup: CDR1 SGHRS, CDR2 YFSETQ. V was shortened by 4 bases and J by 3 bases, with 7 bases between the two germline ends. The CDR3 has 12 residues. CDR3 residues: CASSQTKETQYF. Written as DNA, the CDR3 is TGCGCCAGCAGCCAAACTAAAGAGACCCAGTACTTC.

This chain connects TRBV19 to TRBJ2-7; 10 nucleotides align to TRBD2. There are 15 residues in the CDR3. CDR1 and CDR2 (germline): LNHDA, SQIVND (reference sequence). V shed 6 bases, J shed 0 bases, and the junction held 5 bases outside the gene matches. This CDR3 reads CASRTGTSASYEQYF. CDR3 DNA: TGTGCCAGTAGGACCGGGACTAGCGCCTCCTACGAGCAGTACTTC. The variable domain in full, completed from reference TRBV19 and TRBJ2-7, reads DGGITQSPKYLFRKEGQNVTLSCEQNLNHDAMYWYRQDPGQGLRLIYYSQIVNDFQKGDIAEGYSVSREKKESFPLTVTSAQKNPTAFYLCASRTGTSASYEQYFGPGTRLTVT.

This chain's CDR3 is CASRPRLDREETQYF. Written as DNA, the CDR3 is TGTGCCAGCAGGCCTCGATTAGACAGAGAAGAGACCCAGTACTTC. This chain connects TRBV6-6 to TRBJ2-5; D possibly corresponds to TRBD1 (5 bases). Germline loops: CDR1 MNHNY, CDR2 SVGAGI (reference sequence). The V and J ends lost 6 bases and 3 bases respectively, with 17 bases between them. This CDR3 is 15 amino acids long.

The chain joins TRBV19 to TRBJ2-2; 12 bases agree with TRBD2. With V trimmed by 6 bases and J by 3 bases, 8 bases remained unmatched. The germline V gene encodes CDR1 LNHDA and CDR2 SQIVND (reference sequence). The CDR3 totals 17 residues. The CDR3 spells CASSGSGTSGYTGELFF. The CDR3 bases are TGTGCCAGTAGCGGATCCGGGACTAGCGGGTACACCGGGGAGCTGTTTTTT.

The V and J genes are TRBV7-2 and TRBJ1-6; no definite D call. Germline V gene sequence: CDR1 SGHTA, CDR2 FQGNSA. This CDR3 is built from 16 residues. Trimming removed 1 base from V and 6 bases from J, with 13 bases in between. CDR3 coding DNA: TGTGCCAGCAGCTTAGATATAGGGCTTCCTAATTCACCCCTCCACTTT. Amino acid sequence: CASSLDIGLPNSPLHF.

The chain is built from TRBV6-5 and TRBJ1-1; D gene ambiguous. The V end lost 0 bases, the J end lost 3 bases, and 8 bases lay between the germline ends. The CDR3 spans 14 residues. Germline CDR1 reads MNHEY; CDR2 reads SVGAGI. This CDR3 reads CASSYSQVHTEAFF. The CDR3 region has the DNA TGTGCCAGCAGTTACTCGCAGGTCCACACTGAAGCTTTCTTT.

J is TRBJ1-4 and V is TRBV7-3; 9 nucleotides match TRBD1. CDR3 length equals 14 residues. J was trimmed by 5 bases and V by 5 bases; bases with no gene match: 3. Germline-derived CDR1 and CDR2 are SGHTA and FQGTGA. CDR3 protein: CASSRTGENEKLFF. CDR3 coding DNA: TGTGCCAGCAGCCGGACAGGGGAAAATGAAAAACTGTTTTTT.

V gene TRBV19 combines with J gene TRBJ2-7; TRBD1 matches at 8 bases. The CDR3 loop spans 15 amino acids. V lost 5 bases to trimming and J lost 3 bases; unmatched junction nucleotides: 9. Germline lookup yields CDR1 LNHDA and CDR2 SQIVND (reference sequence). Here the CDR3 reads CASSLAGGGLYEQYF. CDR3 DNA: TGTGCCAGTAGTTTAGCAGGGGGCGGCCTCTACGAGCAGTACTTC.